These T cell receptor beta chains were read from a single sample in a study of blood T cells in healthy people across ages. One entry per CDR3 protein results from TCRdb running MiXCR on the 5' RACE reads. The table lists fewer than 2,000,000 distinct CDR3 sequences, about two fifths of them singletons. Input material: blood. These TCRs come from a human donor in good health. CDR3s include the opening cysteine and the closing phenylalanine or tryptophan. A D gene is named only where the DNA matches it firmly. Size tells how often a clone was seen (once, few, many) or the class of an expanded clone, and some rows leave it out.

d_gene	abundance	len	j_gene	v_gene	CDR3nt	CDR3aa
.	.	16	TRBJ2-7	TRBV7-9	TGTGCCAGCAGCTTTCGGGCGCAGCAGATCCCCTACGAGCAGTACTTC	CASSFRAQQIPYEQYF
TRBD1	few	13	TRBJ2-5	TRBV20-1	TGCAGTGGGAATAGGGGGCAGTGGGAGACCCAGTACTTC	CSGNRGQWETQYF
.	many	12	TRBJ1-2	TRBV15	TGTGCCACCAGCAGAGACAGGGGTGGCTACACCTTC	CATSRDRGGYTF
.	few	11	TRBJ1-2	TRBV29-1	.	CSVEVGGGNTF
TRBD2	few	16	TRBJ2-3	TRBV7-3	TGTGCCAGCAGCATCGCGACTGGCGGGGGGACCGATACGCAGTATTTT	CASSIATGGGTDTQYF
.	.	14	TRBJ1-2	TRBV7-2	TGTGCCAGCAGCTTAGGCAGGGTCCTGGATGGCTACACCTTC	CASSLGRVLDGYTF
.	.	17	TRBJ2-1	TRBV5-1	TGCGCCAGCAGCTTGCGGGGCCCCATCCGGGACCCCAATGAGCAGTTCTTC	CASSLRGPIRDPNEQFF
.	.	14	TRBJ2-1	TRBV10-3	TGTGCCATCAGTGAGTCTCCAGACTACAATGAGCAGTTCTTC	CAISESPDYNEQFF
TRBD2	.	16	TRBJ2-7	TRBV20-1	TGCAGTGCTTCCCCAATAGCGGGGGGTTTCTCCTACGAGCAGTACTTC	CSASPIAGGFSYEQYF
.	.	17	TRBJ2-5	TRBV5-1	TGCGCCAGCAGCTTGCTCCCTGGAGCGAGGAGCCAAGAGACCCAGTACTTC	CASSLLPGARSQETQYF
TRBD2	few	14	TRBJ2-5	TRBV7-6	TGTGCCAGCAGCCCCTGGGGGGGGAGGCAGACCCAGTACTTC	CASSPWGGRQTQYF
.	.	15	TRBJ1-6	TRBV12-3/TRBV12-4	TGTGCCAGCATCCTGACACAGGGTTCTCAAGGGCCCCTCCACTTT	CASILTQGSQGPLHF
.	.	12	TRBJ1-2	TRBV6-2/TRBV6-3	TGTGCCAGTAATAACCCAGGCTATGGCTACACCTTC	CASNNPGYGYTF
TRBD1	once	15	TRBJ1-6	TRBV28	TGTGCCAGCAGTTCGTGGGACAGGAACAATTCACCCCTCCACTTT	CASSSWDRNNSPLHF
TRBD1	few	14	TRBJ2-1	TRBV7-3	TGTGCCAGCAGCTTGCAGGGGGCGGGCAATGAGCAGTTCTTC	CASSLQGAGNEQFF
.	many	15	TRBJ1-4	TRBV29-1	TGCAGCGTTGGAATACCCGAGGGAACTAATGAAAAACTGTTTTTT	CSVGIPEGTNEKLFF
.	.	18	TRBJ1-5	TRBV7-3	TGTGCCAGCAGCTTTGGATCGGGTGAATCCAGGGGAGATCAGCCCCAGCATTTT	CASSFGSGESRGDQPQHF
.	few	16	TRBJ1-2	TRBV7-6	TGTGCCAGCAGCTTGGGCAGGGCGAATCTTAAGTATGGCTACACCTTC	CASSLGRANLKYGYTF
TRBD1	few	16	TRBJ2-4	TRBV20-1	TGCAGTGCTGGCGAGCAGGGGGCCGCGGGCTTTAGGGTTCAGTACTTC	CSAGEQGAAGFRVQYF
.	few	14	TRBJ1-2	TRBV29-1	TGCAGCGTTGGGCCCTCCCAGGGGTCCTATGGCTACACCTTC	CSVGPSQGSYGYTF
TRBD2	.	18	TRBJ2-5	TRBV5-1	TGCGCCAGCAGCAACGGACTAGCGGGGCGATCAGGACAAGAGACCCAGTACTTC	CASSNGLAGRSGQETQYF